The 17 T cell receptor beta chains given below trace back to one sample, sequenced in a study of CD8 T cells in Susac syndrome. Random hexamers were used to reverse transcribe the RNA input (roughly 0.5 to 1 ug). MiXCR, run by TCRdb on the immunoSEQ multiplex PCR reads, gives a single entry per CDR3 protein. Of some 150,000 distinct CDR3 sequences in the sample, around 94% are singletons; the top ten hold approximately 0.08%. The sequenced material came from CD4+ T cells from PBMCs. Receptors originate from a human donor in good health.

The CDR3 here is CASSPGPTANEKLFF. The DNA for the CDR3 is TGTGCCAGCAGTCCTGGGCCGACAGCTAATGAAAAACTGTTTTTT. This chain joins TRBV12-3 or TRBV12-4 and TRBJ1-4; TRBD1 might be the D (5 bases). The CDR3 length is 15 residues. Between the trimmed V and J ends, which lost 5 bases and 3 bases, there was a span of 13 bases.

The chain combines TRBV5-4 with TRBJ2-2, with 8 nucleotides matching TRBD1. The CDR3 has 14 amino acids. J lost 8 bases, V lost 0 bases, and 3 bases had no gene match. CDR1 and CDR2 (germline): SGHNT, YYREEE (reference sequence). CDR3 region: CASSLGQGIGELFF. Here the CDR3 DNA reads TGTGCCAGCAGCTTGGGACAGGGGATAGGGGAGCTGTTTTTT. The full variable domain, with the rest looked up from reference TRBV5-4 and TRBJ2-2, is ETGVTQSPTHLIKTRGQQVTLRCSSQSGHNTVSWYQQALGQGPQFIFQYYREEENGRGNFPPRFSGLQFPNYSSELNVNALELDDSALYLCASSLGQGIGELFFGEGSRLTVL.

This sequence joins TRBV11-2 and TRBJ2-1; D remains unclear. This CDR3 comprises 13 residues. Germline V lookup: CDR1 SGHAT, CDR2 FQNNGV. The ends were cut back, 5 bases at V and 7 bases at J, with 12 bases in the middle. The CDR3 bases are TGTGCCAGCAGCGTCTCGCTAGGGAATGAGCAGTTCTTC. Protein product: CASSVSLGNEQFF.

The chain uses TRBV29-1 and TRBJ2-7; D possibly uses TRBD1 or TRBD2 (5 bases each). Germline V gene lookup returns CDR1 SQVTM and CDR2 ANQGSEA. This CDR3 is 12 amino acids long. Trimming took off 6 bases at V and 3 bases at J, with 12 bases between the two ends. The CDR3 loop reads CSVIRDRYEQYF. For the CDR3, the DNA is TGCAGCGTCATCCGGGACCGCTACGAGCAGTACTTC.

V and J are TRBV12-3 or TRBV12-4 and TRBJ2-2; no clear D gene. This CDR3 region has 14 residues. V was pared by 6 bases and J by 5 bases, with 13 bases between. CDR3 DNA sequence: TGTGCCAGCAGCCCGCTGCAGTGGACCGGGGAGCTGTTTTTT. Translation gives CASSPLQWTGELFF.

The chain links TRBV5-6 to TRBJ1-1; possibly TRBD1 for D (6 bases). The CDR3 is 15 amino acids. Germline assignment: CDR1 SGHDT and CDR2 YYEEEE. The V gene lost 0 bases and the J gene lost 4 bases, with 13 bases spanning the gap. The CDR3 region is CASSLEVRGRTEAFF. CDR3 coding DNA: TGTGCCAGCAGCTTGGAGGTCCGGGGGCGCACTGAAGCTTTCTTT.

This clonotype was counted once. V gene TRBV18 combines with J gene TRBJ2-2, with D perhaps TRBD2 (6 bases). Germline CDR1 KGHSH, CDR2 LQKENI. CDR3 length equals 15 residues. V was trimmed by 2 bases and J by 5 bases, leaving 12 bases between them. Written as DNA, the CDR3 is TGTGCCAGCTCACCAACGGGAGAGGGGACCGGGGAGCTGTTTTTT. Protein sequence: CASSPTGEGTGELFF.

The chain has TRBV15 and TRBJ1-1; 9 bases are a match to TRBD1. This CDR3 is 14 amino acids long. Losses at the gene ends were 3 bases for V and 8 bases for J; bases not matched to a gene: 7. The V gene's germline CDR1 is LNHNV and CDR2 YYDKDF (reference sequence). The CDR3 DNA is TGTGCCACCAGCAGGCAACACGGGACAGGGGAAGCTTTCTTT. Protein sequence: CATSRQHGTGEAFF.

V gene TRBV10-3 combines with J gene TRBJ1-2; D is uncertain. Germline-derived CDR1 and CDR2 are ENHRY and SYGVKD. The CDR3 loop spans 11 amino acids. The V and J ends lost 6 bases and 7 bases respectively, with 9 bases between them. The CDR3 DNA reads TGTGCCATCAGGAGGGAGGGTGGCTACACCTTC. It yields the protein CAIRREGGYTF.

CDR3 in DNA: TGTGCCAGTAGTAAGGGTCCCGTCACAGATACGCAGTATTTT. Translated: CASSKGPVTDTQYF. This rearrangement joins TRBV19 to TRBJ2-3; no reliable D call. From germline, CDR1 is LNHDA and CDR2 SQIVND (reference sequence). This CDR3 spans 14 amino acids. Between the trimmed V and J ends, which lost 4 bases and 2 bases, there was a span of 10 bases. The whole variable domain, remainder taken from reference TRBV19 and TRBJ2-3, is DGGITQSPKYLFRKEGQNVTLSCEQNLNHDAMYWYRQDPGQGLRLIYYSQIVNDFQKGDIAEGYSVSREKKESFPLTVTSAQKNPTAFYLCASSKGPVTDTQYFGPGTRLTVL.

This clonotype has only one observation. J is TRBJ2-3 and V is TRBV4-1; no clear D gene. The CDR3 is 14 amino acids. Germline V lookup: CDR1 MGHRA, CDR2 YSYEKL. The V and J ends lost 1 base and 4 bases respectively, with 9 bases between them. The CDR3 protein is CASSQGTIADTQYF. The DNA of the CDR3 is TGCGCCAGCAGCCAAGGAACCATCGCAGATACGCAGTATTTT.

This sequence joins TRBV28 and TRBJ2-5; D call uncertain. The CDR3 is made up of 12 amino acids. CDR1 and CDR2 (germline): MDHEN, SYDVKM. Between the trimmed V and J ends, which lost 5 bases and 1 base, there was a span of 5 bases. CDR3 amino acids: CASSALQETQYF. The DNA of the CDR3 is TGTGCCAGCAGTGCCCTCCAAGAGACCCAGTACTTC.

This rearrangement joins TRBV3-1 to TRBJ2-1; 12 positions match TRBD2. The V gene end was trimmed by 1 base and the J gene end by 8 bases; junction bases not matched to a gene: 6. CDR1 and CDR2 from the germline V gene are LGHDT and YNNKEL (reference sequence). The CDR3 is 16 amino acids. The CDR3 DNA sequence: TGTGCCAGCAGCCAAGCCCTAGCGGGAGGGAGCGATGAGCAGTTCTTC. Protein product: CASSQALAGGSDEQFF.

The chain uses TRBV3-1 and TRBJ1-1; 8 positions agree with TRBD1. The germline CDR1 and CDR2 sequences are LGHDT and YNNKEL (reference sequence). J was trimmed by 0 bases and V by 4 bases; bases with no gene match: 4. The CDR3 consists of 15 residues. The CDR3 loop reads CASSLRDRMNTEAFF. DNA of the CDR3: TGTGCCAGCAGCCTTAGGGACAGGATGAACACTGAAGCTTTCTTT.

This clonotype came up once. This sequence joins TRBV9 and TRBJ2-3; D call uncertain. The germline gives CDR1 SGDLS, CDR2 YYNGEE. CDR3 length: 14 residues. Trimming pared 2 bases from V and 4 bases from J, leaving 11 bases between. This chain's CDR3 is CASSVTVWADTQYF. In DNA form, the CDR3 reads TGTGCCAGCAGCGTTACCGTGTGGGCAGATACGCAGTATTTT.

This chain links TRBV25-1 with TRBJ1-1; D unresolved. With 3 bases removed from V and 3 bases from J, the gap between germline ends came to 11 bases. Germline CDR1 MGHDK, CDR2 SYGVNS. This CDR3 contains 14 residues. This chain's CDR3 is CASSEVFADTEAFF. Written as DNA, the CDR3 is TGTGCCAGCAGTGAGGTGTTCGCGGACACTGAAGCTTTCTTT. The entire variable domain, with the rest obtained from reference TRBV25-1 and TRBJ1-1, is as follows: EADIYQTPRYLVIGTGKKITLECSQTMGHDKMYWYQQDPGMELHLIHYSYGVNSTEKGDLSSESTVSRIRTEHFPLTLESARPSHTSQYLCASSEVFADTEAFFGQGTRLTVV.

The gene calls are TRBV19 and TRBJ2-1; 10 bases map to TRBD1. The J segment lost 4 bases and the V segment lost 7 bases, leaving 7 bases of the junction unmatched. Germline loops: CDR1 LNHDA, CDR2 SQIVND (reference sequence). This CDR3 comprises 15 residues. CDR3 DNA: TGTGCCAGTACCTCCAGGACAGGGGGATACAATGAGCAGTTCTTC. This codes for CASTSRTGGYNEQFF.